What follows is one T cell receptor beta chain and its context. The source material, RNA transcripts, was used to amplify TCR beta CDR3 regions. RT-PCR in the first round (using the HTBI primer set) targeted the TCR CDR3. TCRdb re-derived calls from the multiplex PCR reads in MiXCR, one entry per CDR3 protein. The repertoire has tens of thousands of distinct CDR3 sequences, under 60% of them found once; the top ten carry 15% to 20%. The data are from a study of T cells in Graves' hyperthyroidism and ophthalmopathy. Ophthalmopathy cases scored 3 or more on the Clinical Activity Score and 4 or more on NOSPECS grade, with duration below 3 months. The sample consisted of blood. The sequence came from a man in his forties or fifties with Graves' ophthalmopathy.

DNA of the CDR3: TGTGCCAGCAGCTTAGCAGGTCTCTCGAACACTGAAGCTTTCTTT. Translating it yields CASSLAGLSNTEAFF. This chain uses TRBV5-6 with TRBJ1-1, with unresolved D. CDR3 size: 15 residues. Germline V gene data show CDR1 as SGHDT and CDR2 as YYEEEE. The V gene lost 2 bases and the J gene lost 1 base, with 12 bases spanning the gap.